This record concerns one TCR beta chain sequence. The antigen remains undetermined. The read falls 3 residues short of the CDR3 end, and the missing part is taken from the germline J gene. The sample comes from a study of T cells in women clearing cervical HPV infection. Only in-frame clones appear in the TCRdb table, and some are missing; sequencing was by immunoSEQ multiplex PCR. The sample totals approximately 25,000 clones; its top ten clones hold about 23%. Each participant carried one incident cervical HPV16 infection only. CDR1 LNHDA and CDR2 SQIVND come from the germline V gene (reference sequence). This CDR3 contains 15 residues. Trimming took 5 bases from V and 3 from J; bases not matched to a gene: 10. Whole-study findings and limits: Repertoire richness, not evenness, was significantly elevated in CIN3+ cases versus controls.

Sequencing used blood buffy coat. The J gene is TRBJ2-7, the V gene TRBV19, with 7 bases fitting TRBD1. The receptor comes from a woman between 18 and 70 years old with a cervical HPV16 infection that either progressed to CIN3+ or cleared (not recorded which). CDR3 DNA (partial): TGTGCCAGTAGTCCCCGGACAGGTTCGAACTACGAG. Protein: CASSPRTGSNYE. The complete CDR3 reads CASSPRTGSNYEQYF.